The sequence of this T cell receptor beta chain was determined in a study of shared clonotypes between healthy human individuals. Study information: The composition of the donors was a couple of women and three men aged 18 to 49.

As to this clone: Antigen: not known.

Generated by immunoSEQ multiplex PCR, the TCRdb table keeps only in-frame clones and is missing some. The sample yields about 1 million clones, 65% to 80% seen once. Whole-study results and caveats: Tissue TCR repertoires likely differ from these blood-only repertoires. Larger richness was generally estimated for naive than memory subsets.

The length of the CDR3 is 18 residues. The germline V gene encodes CDR1 SGHRS and CDR2 YFSETQ. Trimming at V came to 4 bases and at J to 1 base, leaving 12 bases not matched to a gene. The chain employs TRBV5-1 and TRBJ2-1; 9 bases agree with TRBD2. The TCR was taken from a man younger than 30 in good health. The sequencing sample was made of memory CD4+ T cells sorted from blood. Subset specified: CD45RA-negative fraction. The CDR3 region is CASSAGGSGSGSYNEQFF. In nucleotides, the CDR3 is TGCGCCAGCAGCGCGGGTGGTAGCGGGAGTGGTTCCTACAATGAGCAGTTCTTC.